The following is a TCR beta chain sequence with its context. This sample is part of a study of T cells in localized non-small cell lung cancer. Sequencing used immunoSEQ multiplex PCR; TCRdb keeps in-frame clones, though not all of them. Of tens of thousands of clones in the sample, roughly nine tenths were seen once. V was trimmed by 5 bases and J by 5 bases, leaving 9 bases between them. Per germline, CDR1 MDHEN and CDR2 SYDVKM. The CDR3 contains 12 residues. The TCR comes from a woman between 35 and 75 years old with stage I lung adenocarcinoma. The chain has TRBV28 and TRBJ1-2; a possible D gene is TRBD1 (5 bases). The sequencing used peripheral blood, collected before any cancer treatment. The CDR3 protein is CASSVTDYGYTF. The CDR3 coding sequence is TGTGCCAGCAGTGTGACAGATTATGGCTACACCTTC.